This T cell receptor beta chain was captured by sequencing in a study of chronic HIV infection and antiretroviral therapy. Each CDR3 protein gets one entry after TCRdb re-called the 5' RACE reads with MiXCR. The repertoire includes some 46,000 distinct CDR3 sequences, under 20% of them detected once, and more than 2.5% sits in the top ten. The specimen was peripheral blood. This TCR was sampled from an adult who had HIV and had not received antiretroviral therapy, or was an uninfected healthy control (not recorded which).

The DNA of the CDR3 is TGTGCCAGCTTGGCGGGAGGCTTCTTAAATGAGCAGTTCTTC. Amino acids: CASLAGGFLNEQFF. J is TRBJ2-1 and V is TRBV7-2; 8 nucleotides match TRBD2. The CDR3 runs 14 residues. V lost 8 bases to trimming and J lost 7 bases; unmatched junction nucleotides: 10. CDR1 and CDR2 (germline): SGHTA, FQGNSA.